The entry that follows covers one T cell receptor beta chain sequence. These data are taken from a study of blood T cell repertoires in COVID-19. Study-wide background: Samples came from the United States, Italy and Spain, spanning acute and convalescent COVID-19. PBMCs, B-cell-depleted T cells, or T cells were the source of the cDNA or gDNA that made up the material.

In the authors' workflow: Nucleated cell number was recorded as an estimate derived from reference gene primer amplification. The data were produced by immunoSEQ multiplex PCR, yet TCRdb's version contains in-frame clones alone and is incomplete. V, J and clone size derive from that table, while D and trimming were established from the DNA sequence. The data contain 130,000 or so clones, 70% to 85% of them singletons. Participants reported their clinical history, and cohort assignment relied on those reports. Trimming cost V 2 bases and J 6 bases, with 10 bases left between them. Germline V lookup: CDR1 SGHTA, CDR2 FQGNSA. The CDR3 runs 14 residues.

This sequence joins TRBV7-2 and TRBJ2-2, with D possibly matching TRBD2 (5 bases). The sequencing input was PBMCs or T cells enriched from blood (not recorded which). The receptor was isolated from a man aged 45-65 years who had recovered from COVID-19. The CDR3 nucleotides are TGTGCCAGCAGCTTAATGGCGGGCCCCGGGGAGCTGTTTTTT. It specifies CASSLMAGPGELFF.